This is a list of T cell receptor beta chains from one sample in a study of blood T cell repertoires in COVID-19. TCRdb's table, derived via immunoSEQ multiplex PCR, lists solely in-frame clones and lacks some. The sample has about 120,000 clones; roughly 88% are singletons. The specimen sequenced was peripheral blood. These receptors were collected from a man in his fifties or sixties with acute or convalescent COVID-19. Each CDR3 is given with its conserved first and last residue. A D gene is named only where the DNA matches it firmly. Some rows mark clone size as missing; the rest say once, few, many or name a class of expanded clone.

TRBV11-2	TRBJ2-7	NA	NA	CASSLAFASYEQYF	TGTGCCAGCAGCTTAGCCTTCGCGTCCTACGAGCAGTACTTC
TRBV19	TRBJ1-5	TRBD1	NA	CASTDPGQGGTQHF	TGTGCCAGTACCGACCCGGGACAGGGGGGCACCCAGCATTTT
TRBV7-2	TRBJ1-2	TRBD1	NA	CASSSQSGQANYGYTF	TGTGCCAGCAGCTCGCAATCGGGACAGGCGAACTATGGCTACACCTTC
TRBV3-1/TRBV3-2	TRBJ1-5	TRBD1	NA	CASSQEQGTQHF	TGTGCCAGCAGCCAAGAACAGGGGACCCAGCATTTT
TRBV5-6	TRBJ2-7	NA	once	CASSLVGGTSYEQYF	TGTGCCAGCAGCTTGGTAGGGGGAACCTCCTACGAGCAGTACTTC
TRBV7-7	TRBJ1-1	NA	NA	CASSLSTDTEAFF	TGTGCCAGCAGCTTATCGACAGATACTGAAGCTTTCTTT
TRBV5-6	TRBJ1-2	NA	NA	CASSLYGAGGYGYTF	TGTGCCAGCAGCTTGTATGGTGCGGGAGGCTATGGCTACACCTTC
TRBV5-1	TRBJ1-4	NA	once	CASSLGLIKIATNEKLFF	TGCGCCAGCAGCTTGGGACTCATAAAAATTGCAACTAATGAAAAACTGTTTTTT
TRBV14	TRBJ2-3	TRBD1	NA	CASSPGQGQLASDTQYF	TGTGCCAGCAGCCCGGGACAGGGTCAACTTGCCTCAGATACGCAGTATTTT
TRBV21-1	TRBJ2-1	NA	NA	CASSKVLVLRNEQFF	TGTGCCAGCAGCAAAGTACTAGTCTTGAGGAATGAGCAGTTCTTC
TRBV5-1	TRBJ2-7	TRBD1	once	CASSLDPGQAYEQYF	TGCGCCAGCAGCTTGGATCCGGGACAGGCCTACGAGCAGTACTTC
TRBV29-1	TRBJ2-1	TRBD2	NA	CSVEDRGSSYNEQFF	TGCAGCGTTGAAGACCGCGGGAGCTCCTACAATGAGCAGTTCTTC
TRBV30	TRBJ1-6	NA	NA	CAWSVQGASPLHF	TGTGCCTGGAGTGTACAAGGGGCTTCACCCCTCCACTTT
TRBV5-1	TRBJ2-7	NA	NA	CASSFGQTYEQYF	TGCGCCAGCAGCTTTGGGCAGACCTACGAGCAGTACTTC
TRBV29-1	TRBJ2-5	TRBD2	NA	CSVAKGAGVQETQYF	TGCAGCGTCGCGAAGGGAGCGGGGGTCCAAGAGACCCAGTACTTC
TRBV6-2/TRBV6-3	TRBJ2-1	TRBD2	NA	CASSFSPSGRAPYNEQFF	TGTGCCAGCAGTTTTTCTCCTAGCGGGAGGGCCCCCTACAATGAGCAGTTCTTC
TRBV28	TRBJ2-7	NA	NA	CASSKAVPYEQYF	TGTGCCAGCAGCAAAGCGGTTCCCTACGAGCAGTACTTC
TRBV27	TRBJ1-2	NA	NA	CASSTQGINGYTF	TGTGCCAGCAGTACCCAGGGAATTAATGGCTACACCTTC
TRBV10-2	TRBJ2-2	NA	NA	CASSELSGRGELFF	TGCGCCAGCAGTGAGCTTAGTGGCAGGGGGGAGCTGTTTTTT
TRBV2	TRBJ1-2	NA	NA	CASTGGQSYGYTF	TGTGCCAGCACTGGTGGACAGAGCTATGGCTACACCTTC
TRBV6-1	TRBJ1-4	TRBD1	NA	CASSDTGGANEKLFF	TGTGCCAGCAGCGATACAGGGGGCGCCAATGAAAAACTGTTTTTT
TRBV12-3/TRBV12-4	TRBJ2-1	NA	NA	CASGPSYNEQFF	TGTGCCAGCGGGCCCTCCTACAATGAGCAGTTCTTC
TRBV6-5	TRBJ1-3	NA	NA	CASSFGSSGNTIYF	TGTGCCAGCAGTTTTGGCAGCTCTGGAAACACCATATATTTT
TRBV9	TRBJ2-3	NA	NA	CASSPRLVGDTQYF	TGTGCCAGCAGCCCCAGACTAGTGGGCGATACGCAGTATTTT
TRBV2	TRBJ1-5	NA	NA	CASSRDTSNQPQHF	TGTGCCAGCAGTCGGGACACTAGCAATCAGCCCCAGCATTTT
TRBV11-3	TRBJ2-5	TRBD1	NA	CASSSRDRGMRETQYF	TGTGCCAGCAGCTCCCGGGACAGGGGGATGCGTGAGACCCAGTACTTC
TRBV30	TRBJ1-2	NA	NA	CAWIFRGRNYGYTF	TGTGCCTGGATCTTCAGGGGCCGAAACTATGGCTACACCTTC
TRBV6-5	TRBJ2-1	TRBD2	NA	CASKAGGPSEQFF	TGTGCCAGCAAAGCGGGAGGGCCCAGTGAGCAGTTCTTC
TRBV5-1	TRBJ2-7	TRBD2	NA	CASSLEAGGSYEQYF	TGCGCCAGCAGCCTAGAAGCGGGAGGGTCCTACGAGCAGTACTTC
TRBV3-1/TRBV3-2	TRBJ1-5	NA	NA	CASSHSSGGNQPQHF	TGTGCCAGCAGCCATAGCTCGGGAGGCAATCAGCCCCAGCATTTT
TRBV20-1	TRBJ2-5	NA	NA	CSASLQETQYF	TGCAGTGCTAGCCTCCAAGAGACCCAGTACTTC
TRBV14	TRBJ1-2	TRBD1	NA	CASSQVPTGGVYGYTF	TGTGCCAGCAGCCAAGTCCCCACAGGGGGGGTCTATGGCTACACCTTC
TRBV6-2/TRBV6-3	TRBJ2-7	NA	once	CASSQLYPYEQYF	TGTGCCAGCAGCCAACTCTACCCCTACGAGCAGTACTTC
TRBV7-9	TRBJ2-2	TRBD1	NA	CASSRMGQGSGELFF	TGTGCCAGCAGCAGGATGGGACAGGGGTCCGGGGAGCTGTTTTTT
TRBV7-9	TRBJ2-7	TRBD2	NA	CASSPGLAENYEQYF	TGTGCCAGCAGCCCGGGACTAGCAGAGAACTACGAGCAGTACTTC
TRBV27	TRBJ2-2	NA	NA	CASSWGGAVTGELFF	TGTGCCAGCAGCTGGGGCGGGGCGGTCACCGGGGAGCTGTTTTTT
TRBV27	TRBJ1-3	NA	NA	CASSLAAGNTIYF	TGTGCCAGCAGTTTAGCGGCTGGAAACACCATATATTTT
TRBV30	TRBJ2-5	NA	NA	CAWSAGRDETQYF	TGTGCCTGGAGTGCCGGCAGGGATGAGACCCAGTACTTC
TRBV3-1/TRBV3-2	TRBJ2-1	TRBD2	few	CASRDGLAGYNEQFF	TGTGCCAGCAGAGACGGACTAGCGGGGTACAATGAGCAGTTCTTC
TRBV5-5	TRBJ2-4	TRBD2	NA	CASSLDLASGAEINIQYF	TGTGCCAGCAGCTTGGATTTGGCTAGCGGGGCGGAAATTAACATTCAGTACTTC
TRBV2	TRBJ1-5	TRBD1	NA	CASSEASGGNQPQHF	TGTGCCAGCAGTGAAGCTTCAGGGGGTAATCAGCCCCAGCATTTT
TRBV3-1/TRBV3-2	TRBJ1-6	NA	NA	CASREASSYNSPLHF	TGTGCCAGCAGGGAGGCGAGCTCCTATAATTCACCCCTCCACTTT
TRBV9	TRBJ1-5	NA	NA	CASSVGGGQPQHF	TGTGCCAGCAGCGTAGGGGGAGGGCAGCCCCAGCATTTT
TRBV11-2	TRBJ2-7	TRBD1	NA	CASSLASGTAYEQYF	TGTGCCAGCAGCTTAGCGTCCGGGACAGCCTACGAGCAGTACTTC
TRBV6-5	TRBJ2-7	NA	NA	CASRQGDNEQYF	TGTGCCAGCAGACAGGGAGATAACGAGCAGTACTTC
TRBV5-1	TRBJ2-1	TRBD2	NA	CASSLPASGSGNEQFF	TGCGCCAGCAGCTTGCCCGCTAGCGGGAGTGGTAATGAGCAGTTCTTC
TRBV27	TRBJ1-2	TRBD1	NA	CASRRGQGQGYGYTF	TGTGCCAGCCGTCGGGGACAGGGGCAAGGCTATGGCTACACCTTC
TRBV7-2	TRBJ1-1	NA	few	CASSLEVLGIQF	TGTGCCAGCAGCTTAGAAGTTTTGGGCATCCAGTTT
TRBV6-4	TRBJ1-5	TRBD1	NA	CASSKEGAGGQPQHF	TGTGCCAGCAGTAAAGAGGGGGCCGGGGGTCAGCCCCAGCATTTT
TRBV21-1	TRBJ1-6	NA	NA	CASSTWRGNSPLHF	TGTGCCAGCAGTACCTGGCGGGGAAATTCACCCCTCCACTTT
TRBV5-1	TRBJ2-7	TRBD1	once	CASSLSQGASYEQYF	TGCGCCAGCAGCTTGTCACAGGGGGCCTCCTACGAGCAGTACTTC
TRBV3-1/TRBV3-2	TRBJ1-6	TRBD1	NA	CASSLGGQGLSPLHF	TGTGCCAGCAGCCTCGGGGGACAGGGCCTTTCACCCCTCCACTTT
TRBV29-1	TRBJ1-2	TRBD1	NA	CSVVTDREGGYTF	TGCAGCGTTGTTACCGACAGGGAAGGTGGCTACACCTTC
TRBV5-1	TRBJ2-7	NA	NA	CASSPPGNGRQYF	TGCGCCAGCAGCCCGCCGGGGAATGGACGGCAGTACTTC
TRBV27	TRBJ2-7	TRBD2	NA	CASSPRGTYEQYF	TGTGCCAGCAGTCCGCGGGGGACCTACGAGCAGTACTTC